Listed below are T cell receptor beta chains from one sample, sequenced in a study of post-analysis software for immune sequencing data. Each CDR3 protein gets one entry after TCRdb re-called the PCR reads with MiXCR. The profile shows more than 450,000 distinct CDR3 sequences, 34% of them singletons. The sequencing input was blood. The receptors were sampled from a girl aged 2 to 17 with multiple sclerosis. CDR3s include the opening cysteine and the closing phenylalanine or tryptophan. D genes are given only for firm matches. Only some rows state a clone size, as once, few, many or a class for expanded clones.

cdr3_aa	cdr3_nt	v_call	j_call	clone_size	d_call
CASSQLWGGDNEQFF	TGCGCCAGCAGCCAACTGTGGGGGGGGGACAATGAGCAGTTCTTC	TRBV4-1	TRBJ2-1	-	TRBD2
CSARVRLAIEDTQYF	TGCAGTGCTAGAGTTAGGCTAGCCATCGAAGATACGCAGTATTTT	TRBV20-1	TRBJ2-3	few	-
CASSFHSGGSNEQFF	TGTGCCAGCAGCTTCCACAGCGGGGGGAGTAATGAGCAGTTCTTC	TRBV7-9	TRBJ2-1	-	TRBD2
CASRVRLAVSSDTQYF	TGTGCCAGCAGAGTTCGGCTGGCGGTGTCTTCAGATACGCAGTATTTT	TRBV27	TRBJ2-3	-	-
CASSAPGTRRTQYF	TGTGCCAGCAGCGCCCCCGGGACTCGGAGGACCCAGTACTTC	TRBV7-8	TRBJ2-5	-	-
CASSFQAYEQYF	TGTGCCAGCAGCTTCCAAGCTTACGAGCAGTACTTC	TRBV11-2	TRBJ2-7	-	-
CATSDEARDSSSTDTQYF	TGTGCCACCAGTGATGAGGCGAGGGACAGCTCTAGCACAGATACGCAGTATTTT	TRBV24-1	TRBJ2-3	few	TRBD1
CSAYTYEQYF	TGTAGTGCTTATACATACGAGCAGTACTTC	TRBV20-1	TRBJ2-7	few	-
CASSLEALRNEQFF	TGTGCCAGCAGCTTGGAGGCGCTGAGGAATGAGCAGTTCTTC	TRBV5-6	TRBJ2-1	-	-
CASSVGQNTEAFF	TGTGCCAGCAGTGTGGGGCAGAACACTGAAGCTTTCTTT	TRBV2	TRBJ1-1	few	-
CASSPMTSGVSYEQYF	TGTGCCAGCAGCCCAATGACTAGCGGGGTCTCCTACGAGCAGTACTTC	TRBV6-2/TRBV6-3	TRBJ2-7	-	TRBD2
CSAQPGQTYEQYF	TGCAGTGCGCAGCCGGGACAGACCTACGAGCAGTACTTC	TRBV20-1	TRBJ2-7	many	TRBD1
CAISSDRADNEKLFF	TGTGCCATCAGTTCCGACAGGGCTGATAATGAAAAACTGTTTTTT	TRBV10-3	TRBJ1-4	-	TRBD1
CASSPLGGRGGEQYF	TGTGCCAGCAGTCCCCTTGGGGGTAGGGGAGGCGAGCAGTACTTC	TRBV6-5	TRBJ2-7	-	-
CASSVASTGMASPLHF	TGTGCCAGCAGCGTAGCTTCTACAGGGATGGCTTCACCCCTCCACTTT	TRBV9	TRBJ1-6	few	-
CASSFRGQGQYEQYF	TGTGCCAGCAGTTTTAGGGGACAGGGGCAGTACGAGCAGTACTTC	TRBV12-3/TRBV12-4	TRBJ2-7	-	TRBD1
CASSPGLAGGSYNEQYF	TGCGCCAGCAGCCCCGGACTAGCGGGGGGCTCCTACAATGAGCAGTACTTC	TRBV4-1	TRBJ2-7	-	TRBD2
CATSRDRGAGSYEQYF	TGTGCCACCAGCAGAGATCGGGGGGCTGGATCCTACGAGCAGTACTTC	TRBV15	TRBJ2-7	few	-
CSARERGSEKLFF	TGCAGTGCTAGGGAGCGCGGCTCGGAAAAACTGTTTTTT	TRBV20-1	TRBJ1-4	few	-
CASSLTPTVQETQYF	TGTGCCAGCAGTTTAACCCCGACAGTCCAAGAGACCCAGTACTTC	TRBV28	TRBJ2-5	-	-
CSARGGGRTYEQYF	TGCAGTGCCCGCGGGGGGGGTCGAACCTACGAGCAGTACTTC	TRBV20-1	TRBJ2-7	-	TRBD2
CAISESQGDNEQFF	TGTGCCATCAGTGAGTCACAGGGGGACAATGAGCAGTTCTTC	TRBV10-3	TRBJ2-1	-	TRBD1